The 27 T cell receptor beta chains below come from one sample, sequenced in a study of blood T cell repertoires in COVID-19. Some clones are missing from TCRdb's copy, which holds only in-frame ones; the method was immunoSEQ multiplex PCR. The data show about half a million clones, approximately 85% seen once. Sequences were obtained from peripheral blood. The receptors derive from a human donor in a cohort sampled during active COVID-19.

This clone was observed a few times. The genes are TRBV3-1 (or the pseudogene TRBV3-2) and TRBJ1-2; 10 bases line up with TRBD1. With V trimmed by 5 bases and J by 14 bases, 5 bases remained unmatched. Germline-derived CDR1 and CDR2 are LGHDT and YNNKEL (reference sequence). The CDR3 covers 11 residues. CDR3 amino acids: CASSWGQGKTF. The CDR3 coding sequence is TGTGCCAGCAGCTGGGGACAGGGGAAAACCTTC.

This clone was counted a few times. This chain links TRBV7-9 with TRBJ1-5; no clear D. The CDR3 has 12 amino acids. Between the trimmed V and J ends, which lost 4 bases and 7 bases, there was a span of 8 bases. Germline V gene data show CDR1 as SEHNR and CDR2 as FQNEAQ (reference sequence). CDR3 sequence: CASSSLTQPQHF. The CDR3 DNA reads TGTGCCAGCAGCTCCCTCACACAGCCCCAGCATTTT. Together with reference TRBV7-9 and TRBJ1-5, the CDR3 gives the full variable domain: DTGVSQNPRHKITKRGQNVTFRCDPISEHNRLYWYRQTLGQGPEFLTYFQNEAQLEKSRLLSDRFSAERPKGSFSTLEIQRTEQGDSAMYLCASSSLTQPQHFGDGTRLSIL.

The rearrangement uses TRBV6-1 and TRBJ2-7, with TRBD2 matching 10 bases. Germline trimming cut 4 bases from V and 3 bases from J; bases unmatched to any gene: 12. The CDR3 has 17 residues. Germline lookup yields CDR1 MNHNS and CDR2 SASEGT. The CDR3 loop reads CASSVAELAGRFYEQYF. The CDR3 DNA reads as TGTGCCAGCAGTGTCGCCGAACTAGCGGGGCGCTTCTACGAGCAGTACTTC.

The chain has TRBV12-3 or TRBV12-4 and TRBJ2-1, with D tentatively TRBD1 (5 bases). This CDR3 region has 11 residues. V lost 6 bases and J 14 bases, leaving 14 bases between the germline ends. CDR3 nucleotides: TGTGCCAGCAGGGCGACAGTAGGAGAGTTCTTC. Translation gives CASRATVGEFF.

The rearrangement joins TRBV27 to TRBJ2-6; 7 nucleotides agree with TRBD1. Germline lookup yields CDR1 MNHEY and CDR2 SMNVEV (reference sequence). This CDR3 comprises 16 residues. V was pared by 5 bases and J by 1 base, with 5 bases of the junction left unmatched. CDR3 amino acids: CASSDWTGSGANVLTF. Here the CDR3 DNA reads TGTGCCAGCAGTGACTGGACAGGATCTGGGGCCAACGTCCTGACTTTC.

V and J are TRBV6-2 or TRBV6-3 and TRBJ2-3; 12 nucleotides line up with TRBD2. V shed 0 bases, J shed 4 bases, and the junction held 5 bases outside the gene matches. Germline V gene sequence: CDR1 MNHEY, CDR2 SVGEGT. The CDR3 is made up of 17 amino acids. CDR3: CASSYSSSSGRADTQYF. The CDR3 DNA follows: TGTGCCAGCAGTTACTCGAGTTCTAGCGGGAGGGCAGATACGCAGTATTTT.

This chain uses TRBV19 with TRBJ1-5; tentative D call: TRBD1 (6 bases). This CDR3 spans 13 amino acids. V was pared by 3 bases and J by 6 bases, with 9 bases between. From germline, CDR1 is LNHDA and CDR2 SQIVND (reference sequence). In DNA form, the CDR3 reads TGTGCCAGTAGTATTCAGGGGAGTCAGCCCCAGCATTTT. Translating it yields CASSIQGSQPQHF.

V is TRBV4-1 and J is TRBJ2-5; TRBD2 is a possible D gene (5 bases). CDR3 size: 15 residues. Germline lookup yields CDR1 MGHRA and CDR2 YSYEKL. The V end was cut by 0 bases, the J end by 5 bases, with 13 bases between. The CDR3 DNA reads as TGCGCCAGCAGCCAAGATGGGAGTAGGATGGAGACCCAGTACTTC. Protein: CASSQDGSRMETQYF.

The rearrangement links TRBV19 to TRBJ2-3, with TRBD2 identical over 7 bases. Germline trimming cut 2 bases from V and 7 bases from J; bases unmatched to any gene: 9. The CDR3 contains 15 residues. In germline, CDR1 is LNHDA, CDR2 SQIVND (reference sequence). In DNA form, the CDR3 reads TGTGCCAGTAGTATAAAGGGCGGGAGTGGAAATACGCAGTATTTT. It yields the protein CASSIKGGSGNTQYF.

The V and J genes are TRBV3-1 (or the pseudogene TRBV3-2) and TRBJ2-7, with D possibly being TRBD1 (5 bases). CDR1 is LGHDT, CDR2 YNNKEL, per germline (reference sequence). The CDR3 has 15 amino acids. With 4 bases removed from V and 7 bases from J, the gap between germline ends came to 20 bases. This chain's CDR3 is CASSPRAYFSPEQYF. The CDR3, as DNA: TGTGCCAGCAGCCCCAGGGCCTATTTTTCCCCGGAGCAGTACTTC.

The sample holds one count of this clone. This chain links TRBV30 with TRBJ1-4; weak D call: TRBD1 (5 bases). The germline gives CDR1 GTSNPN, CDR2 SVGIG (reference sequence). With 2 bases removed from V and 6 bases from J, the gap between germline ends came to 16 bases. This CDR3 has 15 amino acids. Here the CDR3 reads CAWSLTGTSHEKLFF. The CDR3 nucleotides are TGTGCCTGGAGTTTAACCGGGACTTCCCATGAAAAACTGTTTTTT.

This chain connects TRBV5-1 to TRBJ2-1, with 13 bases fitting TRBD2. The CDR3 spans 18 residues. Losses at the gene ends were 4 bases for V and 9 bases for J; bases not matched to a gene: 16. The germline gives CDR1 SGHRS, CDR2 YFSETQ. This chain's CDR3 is CASSPFVGLAGVYGEQFF. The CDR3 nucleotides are TGCGCCAGCAGCCCTTTTGTCGGACTAGCGGGAGTTTACGGTGAGCAGTTCTTC.

The CDR3 DNA is TGTGCCAGCAGTACGGGGGGGGAGCTGTTTTTT. This encodes CASSTGGELFF. The chain has TRBV12-3 or TRBV12-4 and TRBJ2-2; D possibly corresponds to TRBD2 (5 bases). This CDR3 spans 11 amino acids. The V and J ends lost 5 bases and 8 bases respectively, with 6 bases between them.

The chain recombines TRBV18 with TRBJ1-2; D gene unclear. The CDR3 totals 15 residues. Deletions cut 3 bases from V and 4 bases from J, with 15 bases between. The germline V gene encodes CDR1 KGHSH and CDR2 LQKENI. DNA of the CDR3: TGTGCCAGCTCACCGACTGATACCACCCTCTATGGCTACACCTTC. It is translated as CASSPTDTTLYGYTF. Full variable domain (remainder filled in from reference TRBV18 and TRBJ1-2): NAGVMQNPRHLVRRRGQEARLRCSPMKGHSHVYWYRQLPEEGLKFMVYLQKENIIDESGMPKERFSAEFPKEGPSILRIQQVVRGDSAAYFCASSPTDTTLYGYTFGSGTRLTVV.

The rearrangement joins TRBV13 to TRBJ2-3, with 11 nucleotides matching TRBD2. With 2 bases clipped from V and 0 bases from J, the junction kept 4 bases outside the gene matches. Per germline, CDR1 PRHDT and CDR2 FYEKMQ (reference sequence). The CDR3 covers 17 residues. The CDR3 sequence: CASSLPTSGTSTDTQYF. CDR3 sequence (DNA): TGTGCCAGCAGCTTACCGACTAGCGGGACTAGCACAGATACGCAGTATTTT.

CDR3 DNA: TGTGCCAGCAGCCCACAGGATATGAACACTGAAGCTTTCTTT. Translated, it gives CASSPQDMNTEAFF. This chain connects TRBV7-3 to TRBJ1-1; D possibly corresponds to TRBD1 (5 bases). Trimming took 5 bases from V and 0 from J, leaving 10 bases between them. This CDR3 is 14 amino acids long. Germline-derived CDR1 and CDR2 are SGHTA and FQGTGA. Using reference TRBV7-3 and TRBJ1-1 for the parts outside the CDR3, the full variable domain is GAGVSQTPSNKVTEKGKYVELRCDPISGHTALYWYRQSLGQGPEFLIYFQGTGAADDSGLPNDRFFAVRPEGSVSTLKIQRTERGDSAVYLCASSPQDMNTEAFFGQGTRLTVV.

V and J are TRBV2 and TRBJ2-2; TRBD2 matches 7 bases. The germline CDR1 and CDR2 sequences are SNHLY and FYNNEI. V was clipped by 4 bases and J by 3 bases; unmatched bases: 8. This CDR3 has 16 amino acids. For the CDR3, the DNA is TGTGCCAGCAGTGCATCCCGGGGGGTGGACACCGGGGAGCTGTTTTTT. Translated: CASSASRGVDTGELFF.

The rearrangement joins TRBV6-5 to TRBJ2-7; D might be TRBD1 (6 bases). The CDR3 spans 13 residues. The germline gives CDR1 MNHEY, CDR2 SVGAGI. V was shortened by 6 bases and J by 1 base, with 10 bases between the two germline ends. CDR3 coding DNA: TGTGCCAGCAGGGCAGGGGAATCCTACGAGCAGTACTTC. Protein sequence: CASRAGESYEQYF.

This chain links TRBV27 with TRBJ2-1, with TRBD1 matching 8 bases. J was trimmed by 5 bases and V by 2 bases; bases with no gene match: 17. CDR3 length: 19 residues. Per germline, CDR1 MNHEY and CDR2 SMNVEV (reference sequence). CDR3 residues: CASSLIWKTGQVLNNEQFF. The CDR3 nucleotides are TGTGCCAGCAGTTTAATTTGGAAGACGGGACAGGTCCTCAACAATGAGCAGTTCTTC.

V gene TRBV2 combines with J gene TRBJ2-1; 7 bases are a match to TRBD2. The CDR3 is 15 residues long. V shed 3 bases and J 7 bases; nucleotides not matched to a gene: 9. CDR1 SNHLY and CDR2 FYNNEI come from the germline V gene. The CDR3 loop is CASSEPRELWNEQFF. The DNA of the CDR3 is TGTGCCAGCAGTGAGCCGCGGGAGCTTTGGAATGAGCAGTTCTTC.

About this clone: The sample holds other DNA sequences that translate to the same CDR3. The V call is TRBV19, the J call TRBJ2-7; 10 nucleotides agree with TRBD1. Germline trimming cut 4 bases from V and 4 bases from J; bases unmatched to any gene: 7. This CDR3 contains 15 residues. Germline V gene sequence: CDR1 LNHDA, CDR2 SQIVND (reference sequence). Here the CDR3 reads CASSRAGDRGYEQYF. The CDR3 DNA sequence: TGTGCCAGTAGTAGGGCCGGGGACAGGGGTTACGAGCAGTACTTC.

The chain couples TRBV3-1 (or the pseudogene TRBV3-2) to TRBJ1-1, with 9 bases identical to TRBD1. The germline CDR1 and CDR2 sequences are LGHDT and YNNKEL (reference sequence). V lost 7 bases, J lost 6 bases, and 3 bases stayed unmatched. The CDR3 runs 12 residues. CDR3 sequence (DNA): TGTGCCAGCAAGGACAGGGGCCCTGAAGCTTTCTTT. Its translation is CASKDRGPEAFF.

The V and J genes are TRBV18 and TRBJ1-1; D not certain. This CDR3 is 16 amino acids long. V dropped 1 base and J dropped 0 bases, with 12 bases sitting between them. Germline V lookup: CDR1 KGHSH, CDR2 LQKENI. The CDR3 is CASSPLSGGMNTEAFF. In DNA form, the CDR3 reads TGTGCCAGCTCACCACTATCGGGTGGAATGAACACTGAAGCTTTCTTT. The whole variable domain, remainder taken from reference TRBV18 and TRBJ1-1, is NAGVMQNPRHLVRRRGQEARLRCSPMKGHSHVYWYRQLPEEGLKFMVYLQKENIIDESGMPKERFSAEFPKEGPSILRIQQVVRGDSAAYFCASSPLSGGMNTEAFFGQGTRLTVV.

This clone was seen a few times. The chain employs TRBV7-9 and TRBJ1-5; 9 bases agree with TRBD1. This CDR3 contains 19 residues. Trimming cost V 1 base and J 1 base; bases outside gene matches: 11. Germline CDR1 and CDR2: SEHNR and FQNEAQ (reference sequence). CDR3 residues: CASSLETGGRGRSNQPQHF. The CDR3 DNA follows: TGTGCCAGCAGCTTAGAGACAGGGGGAAGGGGTAGGAGCAATCAGCCCCAGCATTTT.

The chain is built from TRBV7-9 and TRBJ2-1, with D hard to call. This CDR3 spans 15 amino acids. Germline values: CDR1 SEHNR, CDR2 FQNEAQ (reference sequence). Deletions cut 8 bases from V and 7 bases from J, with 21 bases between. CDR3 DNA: TGTGCCAGCCGGTCGCTAGTGATAAGGCTGAATGAGCAGTTCTTC. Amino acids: CASRSLVIRLNEQFF.

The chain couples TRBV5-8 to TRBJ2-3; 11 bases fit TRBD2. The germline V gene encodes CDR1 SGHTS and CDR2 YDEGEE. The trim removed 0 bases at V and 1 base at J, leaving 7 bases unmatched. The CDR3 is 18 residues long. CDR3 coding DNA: TGTGCCAGCAGCTTGGGGACTAGCGGGCCAGGGCGCACAGATACGCAGTATTTT. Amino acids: CASSLGTSGPGRTDTQYF.

This CDR3 is CASSHTGTEAFF. As DNA, the CDR3 is TGTGCCAGCAGCCATACTGGGACAGAAGCTTTCTTT. The chain combines TRBV11-1 with TRBJ1-1; a weak D match, TRBD1 (6 bases). CDR3 length: 12 amino acids. The germline V gene encodes CDR1 SGHAT and CDR2 FQDESV (reference sequence). V lost 5 bases, J lost 8 bases, and 12 bases lay in between.